The 30 T cell receptor beta chains below all came from one sample that was sequenced in a study of cytomegalovirus exposure and HLA in healthy donors. Researchers ran the PCR with 60 Vbeta and 13 Jbeta primers. TCRdb keeps only in-frame clones here, not all; method: immunoSEQ multiplex PCR. The sample has 160,000 or so clones, 70% to 90% seen once. Sequencing used PBMCs. Receptors were obtained from a woman younger than 35 in good health and CMV-seronegative.

This clone has a handful of counts. V is TRBV5-4 and J is TRBJ1-2; 7 positions agree with TRBD1. Germline trimming cut 0 bases from V and 4 bases from J; bases unmatched to any gene: 6. The length of the CDR3 is 15 residues. Germline values: CDR1 SGHNT, CDR2 YYREEE (reference sequence). CDR3 DNA: TGTGCCAGCAGCTTGGAGACAGGGAGAATCTATGGCTACACCTTC. It translates to CASSLETGRIYGYTF.

CDR3 amino acids: CASSPTGFGNQPQHF. The CDR3, as DNA: TGTGCCAGCAGTCCGACAGGGTTCGGCAATCAGCCCCAGCATTTT. The chain combines TRBV7-2 with TRBJ1-5; the match to TRBD1 covers 7 bases. The CDR3 loop spans 15 amino acids. V dropped 6 bases and J dropped 2; count of bases not matched to a gene: 7. Germline V CDR1 and CDR2: SGHTA, FQGNSA. Using reference TRBV7-2 and TRBJ1-5 for the parts outside the CDR3, the full variable domain is GAGVSQSPSNKVTEKGKDVELRCDPISGHTALYWYRQSLGQGLEFLIYFQGNSAPDKSGLPSDRFSAERTGGSVSTLTIQRTQQEDSAVYLCASSPTGFGNQPQHFGDGTRLSIL.

J is TRBJ2-3 and V is TRBV4-1; weak D call: TRBD2 (6 bases). V lost 4 bases to trimming and J lost 0 bases, with 14 bases between them. The CDR3 runs to 16 residues. Germline CDR1 is MGHRA and CDR2 is YSYEKL. The CDR3 loop reads CASSLGSGHSTDTQYF. The CDR3 nucleotides read TGCGCCAGCAGCCTCGGAAGCGGGCATAGCACAGATACGCAGTATTTT.

The chain carries TRBV7-9 and TRBJ1-1, with TRBD1 matching over 7 bases. There are 17 residues in the CDR3. With 5 bases clipped from V and 1 base from J, the junction kept 13 bases outside the gene matches. Per germline, CDR1 SEHNR and CDR2 FQNEAQ (reference sequence). Written as DNA, the CDR3 is TGTGCCAGCAGCCGACGTGTCCTGAGGACAGGGAACACTGAAGCTTTCTTT. It specifies CASSRRVLRTGNTEAFF.

The chain has TRBV7-3 and TRBJ2-7; 7 bases map to TRBD2. Germline V CDR1 and CDR2: SGHTA, FQGTGA. The length of the CDR3 is 14 residues. The trim removed 2 bases at V and 6 bases at J, leaving 7 bases unmatched. CDR3 nucleotide sequence: TGTGCCAGCAGCTTAGGGGAGGGGCTGGGCGAGCAGTACTTC. Protein: CASSLGEGLGEQYF. Drawing the rest from reference TRBV7-3 and TRBJ2-7, the complete variable domain is GAGVSQTPSNKVTEKGKYVELRCDPISGHTALYWYRQSLGQGPEFLIYFQGTGAADDSGLPNDRFFAVRPEGSVSTLKIQRTERGDSAVYLCASSLGEGLGEQYFGPGTRLTVT.

About this clone itself: A junction boundary mismatches the germline segment, possibly from a read error. The J gene is TRBJ2-1, the V gene TRBV28; 9 nucleotides align to TRBD1. Per germline, CDR1 MDHEN and CDR2 SYDVKM. This CDR3 is built from 13 residues. The CDR3 coding sequence is TGTGCCAGCAGTGTCGAATTTACGGGACAGGGCGTCTTC. This encodes CASSVEFTGQGVF.

CDR3 sequence (DNA): TGCGCCAGCAGCCTGGAAGGGAGGGCAGATACGCAGTATTTT. Amino acids: CASSLEGRADTQYF. V and J are TRBV5-1 and TRBJ2-3; 7 bases map to TRBD2. The germline V gene has CDR1 SGHRS and CDR2 YFSETQ. This CDR3 spans 14 amino acids. With 4 bases clipped from V and 4 bases from J, the junction kept 6 bases outside the gene matches.

The chain is built from TRBV29-1 and TRBJ2-1, with D possibly being TRBD1 (5 bases). This CDR3 is 15 amino acids long. Germline loops: CDR1 SQVTM, CDR2 ANQGSEA. The V end was cut by 1 base, the J end by 5 bases, with 15 bases between. The DNA for the CDR3 is TGCAGCGTTGAAGCCTACAGGTCACAGGACAATGAGCAGTTCTTC. It translates to CSVEAYRSQDNEQFF.

The chain is built from TRBV27 and TRBJ1-2; 10 positions match TRBD1. CDR3 length: 15 amino acids. Germline CDR1 reads MNHEY; CDR2 reads SMNVEV (reference sequence). J gave up 2 bases and V 5 bases, and 5 bases lay outside the gene matches. CDR3 nucleotide sequence: TGTGCCAGCAGTCTAAGGACAGGGGGAAACTATGGCTACACCTTC. Its translation: CASSLRTGGNYGYTF.

With respect to this clone: Mismatch with germline at one junction end may stem from a read error. The chain couples TRBV7-9 to TRBJ1-2; D is ambiguous. The CDR3 spans 12 residues. Germline assignment: CDR1 SEHNR and CDR2 FQNEAQ (reference sequence). The CDR3 protein is CSSSLSDYGYTF. Here the CDR3 DNA reads TGTTCCAGCAGCTTATCAGACTATGGCTACACCTTC.

The V gene is TRBV4-3, the J gene TRBJ1-6; 8 bases agree with TRBD1. V lost 0 bases, J lost 4 bases, and 8 bases stayed unmatched. CDR3 length: 18 residues. CDR1 and CDR2 (germline): LGHNA, YSLEER. The CDR3 sequence is CASSQEIWTGSYNSPLHF. CDR3 nucleotide sequence: TGCGCCAGCAGCCAAGAAATCTGGACAGGGTCATATAATTCACCCCTCCACTTT.

This clone was seen just once. J is TRBJ2-1 and V is TRBV10-3, with 10 bases aligning to TRBD2. The V segment lost 7 bases and the J segment 0 bases; nucleotides outside the gene matches: 6. Looked up from germline, CDR1 is ENHRY and CDR2 is SYGVKD. The CDR3 extends over 16 amino acids. For the CDR3, the DNA is TGTGCCATCACCGCTAGCGGGGGCCCCTCCTACAATGAGCAGTTCTTC. It translates to CAITASGGPSYNEQFF.

The chain joins TRBV2 to TRBJ1-5, with D possibly being TRBD1 (5 bases). The length of the CDR3 is 13 residues. CDR1 and CDR2 from the germline V gene are SNHLY and FYNNEI. V dropped 11 bases and J dropped 15 bases, with 26 bases sitting between them. The CDR3 spells CASQVGEGGDLHF. The CDR3 nucleotides are TGTGCCTCCCAAGTAGGGGAAGGAGGGGATTTGCATTTT. Filled out from reference TRBV2 and TRBJ1-5, the complete variable domain reads EPEVTQTPSHQVTQMGQEVILRCVPISNHLYFYWYRQILGQKVEFLVSFYNNEISEKSEIFDDQFSVERPDGSNFTLKIRSTKLEDSAMYFCASQVGEGGDLHFGDGTRLSIL.

CDR3 sequence (DNA): TGTGCCAGCAGCCGCCTGCGGGCTAGCGGGAACTCCTACGAGCAGTACTTC. This sequence encodes CASSRLRASGNSYEQYF. The chain is built from TRBV28 and TRBJ2-7; 9 nucleotides match TRBD2. V shed 6 bases and J 0 bases; nucleotides not matched to a gene: 12. Germline V CDR1 and CDR2: MDHEN, SYDVKM. The CDR3 is 17 residues long.

The chain couples TRBV7-2 to TRBJ2-7, with D maybe TRBD1 (6 bases). V was shortened by 5 bases and J by 3 bases, with 17 bases between the two germline ends. This CDR3 contains 15 residues. Looked up from germline, CDR1 is SGHTA and CDR2 is FQGNSA. The CDR3 nucleotides are TGTGCCAGCAGCCCGAACAGGGCGCTAGGCTACGAGCAGTACTTC. As protein: CASSPNRALGYEQYF. The full variable domain, with the rest looked up from reference TRBV7-2 and TRBJ2-7, is GAGVSQSPSNKVTEKGKDVELRCDPISGHTALYWYRQSLGQGLEFLIYFQGNSAPDKSGLPSDRFSAERTGGSVSTLTIQRTQQEDSAVYLCASSPNRALGYEQYFGPGTRLTVT.

This clone was counted a few times. This chain joins TRBV18 and TRBJ1-6; D is ambiguous. The CDR3 has 16 residues. CDR1 and CDR2 from the germline V gene are KGHSH and LQKENI. Trimming cost V 3 bases and J 3 bases, with 12 bases left between them. The CDR3 DNA is TGTGCCAGCTCACCGGCTGAGGCTTACTATAATTCACCCCTCCACTTT. It yields the protein CASSPAEAYYNSPLHF. The entire variable domain, with the rest obtained from reference TRBV18 and TRBJ1-6, is as follows: NAGVMQNPRHLVRRRGQEARLRCSPMKGHSHVYWYRQLPEEGLKFMVYLQKENIIDESGMPKERFSAEFPKEGPSILRIQQVVRGDSAAYFCASSPAEAYYNSPLHFGNGTRLTVT.

This rearrangement joins TRBV11-2 to TRBJ1-2; 7 bases map to TRBD1. The CDR3 is 16 residues long. V shed 5 bases and J 2 bases; nucleotides not matched to a gene: 11. The V gene's germline CDR1 is SGHAT and CDR2 FQNNGV. The CDR3 loop is CASSQLRDSWNYGYTF. The CDR3 DNA reads as TGTGCCAGCAGCCAACTACGGGACAGTTGGAACTATGGCTACACCTTC.

The chain carries TRBV11-3 and TRBJ1-3; D possibly corresponds to TRBD1 (5 bases). Germline CDR1 and CDR2: SGHNT and YENEEA. This CDR3 spans 14 amino acids. The germline V and J ends were trimmed by 4 bases and 0 bases, with 7 bases remaining between them. The chain's CDR3 is CASSSGGSGNTIYF. CDR3 DNA sequence: TGTGCCAGCAGCTCCGGGGGCTCTGGAAACACCATATATTTT.

V and J are TRBV28 and TRBJ1-2; a possible D gene is TRBD1 (5 bases). Germline V CDR1 and CDR2: MDHEN, SYDVKM. CDR3 length: 13 residues. V dropped 6 bases and J dropped 6 bases, with 14 bases sitting between them. The CDR3 sequence: CASSPAGFNGYTF. In DNA form, the CDR3 reads TGTGCCAGCAGCCCCGCAGGGTTCAATGGCTACACCTTC.

V gene TRBV28 combines with J gene TRBJ1-4; a weak D match, TRBD1 (5 bases). Germline values: CDR1 MDHEN, CDR2 SYDVKM. CDR3 length: 15 amino acids. The V gene lost 7 bases and the J gene lost 1 base, with 13 bases spanning the gap. The CDR3 sequence is CASIPLGGTNEKLFF. DNA for the CDR3: TGTGCCAGCATTCCTTTGGGGGGAACTAATGAAAAACTGTTTTTT.

The chain employs TRBV11-1 and TRBJ2-3; 14 bases are shared with TRBD2. Germline values: CDR1 SGHAT, CDR2 FQDESV (reference sequence). This CDR3 comprises 17 residues. The V gene end was trimmed by 0 bases and the J gene end by 4 bases; junction bases not matched to a gene: 3. CDR3 sequence (DNA): TGTGCCAGCAGCTTAGCGGGACTAGCGGGAGTTGCAGATACGCAGTATTTT. As protein: CASSLAGLAGVADTQYF.

V and J are TRBV4-1 and TRBJ2-5, with 8 positions matching TRBD2. CDR3 length: 14 residues. Germline V lookup: CDR1 MGHRA, CDR2 YSYEKL. V was clipped by 4 bases and J by 3 bases; unmatched bases: 4. The CDR3 sequence is CASSLERGKETQYF. DNA of the CDR3: TGCGCCAGCAGCCTCGAGCGGGGGAAAGAGACCCAGTACTTC.

This clone was counted a few times. The V call is TRBV19, the J call TRBJ1-2; 8 bases are a match to TRBD1. The V segment lost 8 bases and the J segment 6 bases; nucleotides outside the gene matches: 11. The CDR3 is 14 residues long. CDR1 and CDR2 (germline): LNHDA, SQIVND (reference sequence). In DNA form, the CDR3 reads TGTGCCAGTGCCCGCCAGAGACAGGGGCATGGCTACACCTTC. Residues: CASARQRQGHGYTF.

This clone was seen a single time. The rearrangement joins TRBV4-3 to TRBJ2-1; D may be TRBD2 (6 bases). Germline-derived CDR1 and CDR2 are LGHNA and YSLEER. The CDR3 spans 16 residues. V gave up 0 bases and J gave up 4 bases, with 13 bases separating them. The CDR3: CASSQDGRLGYNEQFF. Here the CDR3 DNA reads TGCGCCAGCAGCCAAGACGGGAGATTGGGGTACAATGAGCAGTTCTTC.

The chain links TRBV27 to TRBJ1-1, with D unresolved. Germline assignment: CDR1 MNHEY and CDR2 SMNVEV (reference sequence). Trimming took off 4 bases at V and 1 base at J, with 7 bases between the two ends. CDR3 size: 13 residues. This CDR3 reads CASSYRGNTEAFF. CDR3 in DNA: TGTGCCAGCAGTTATCGAGGGAACACTGAAGCTTTCTTT.

This clone has a handful of counts. The J gene is TRBJ1-1, the V gene TRBV2; TRBD1 is a possible D gene (6 bases). Germline V gene data show CDR1 as SNHLY and CDR2 as FYNNEI. Deletions cut 7 bases from V and 0 bases from J, with 18 bases between. The CDR3 is made up of 16 amino acids. This CDR3 reads CASTPRDIRMNTEAFF. CDR3 nucleotide sequence: TGTGCCAGCACCCCACGGGACATTCGCATGAACACTGAAGCTTTCTTT.

Worth noting for this clone: Compared with germline, one end of the junction differs, possibly owing to a read error. The chain recombines TRBV7-9 with TRBJ2-7, with TRBD2 matching 8 bases. Germline CDR1 is SEHNR and CDR2 is FQNEAQ (reference sequence). The CDR3 covers 16 residues. The CDR3 sequence is CSSSLPSGGASGEQYF. The CDR3 nucleotides read TGTTCCAGCAGCCTACCCTCCGGGGGGGCCTCGGGCGAGCAGTACTTC. The whole variable domain, filled in from reference TRBV7-9 and TRBJ2-7, reads DTGVSQNPRHKITKRGQNVTFRCDPISEHNRLYWYRQTLGQGPEFLTYFQNEAQLEKSRLLSDRFSAERPKGSFSTLEIQRTEQGDSAMYLCSSSLPSGGASGEQYFGPGTRLTVT.

This clone is a singleton in its sample. The J gene is TRBJ1-2, the V gene TRBV27; D perhaps matches TRBD1 (5 bases). The V gene's germline CDR1 is MNHEY and CDR2 SMNVEV (reference sequence). V dropped 3 bases and J dropped 3 bases, with 8 bases sitting between them. This CDR3 is 13 amino acids long. The CDR3 DNA reads as TGTGCCAGCAGTTTGGCCAGGGACTATGGCTACACCTTC. It specifies CASSLARDYGYTF.

CDR3 nucleotides: TGCAGCGTTGAAGGAGGACAGGGGGCCCACGAGCAGTACTTC. This sequence encodes CSVEGGQGAHEQYF. The chain recombines TRBV29-1 with TRBJ2-7, with 11 bases lining up with TRBD1. This CDR3 comprises 14 residues. The ends lost 1 base at V and 5 bases at J; junction bases unmatched: 4. The germline V gene has CDR1 SQVTM and CDR2 ANQGSEA.

V gene TRBV6-5 combines with J gene TRBJ1-2; D unresolved. This CDR3 has 13 residues. Trimming took 2 bases from V and 2 from J, leaving 6 bases between them. The V gene's germline CDR1 is MNHEY and CDR2 SVGAGI. The CDR3 DNA reads TGTGCCAGCAGTTACGCAGGAAACTATGGCTACACCTTC. As protein: CASSYAGNYGYTF.